One and the same sample provided the 7 T cell receptor beta chains below, sequenced in a study of T-cell reconstitution after alpha-beta-depleted transplantation in children. Preparation of the TCRbeta library involved a method that used unique molecular identifiers. From the PCR reads, TCRdb called clonotypes with MiXCR, one entry per CDR3 protein. The sample contains over 150,000 distinct CDR3 sequences, approximately 7% of which appear only once. The input for sequencing was PBMCs, taken before TCRalphabeta/CD19-depleted stem cell transplant. Receptors originate from a boy younger than 10 with acute lymphoblastic leukemia, due to receive a stem cell transplant.

This clonotype was seen many times. The chain is built from TRBV5-1 and TRBJ2-1; 14 bases map to TRBD2. V was pared by 4 bases and J by 7 bases, with 7 bases of the junction left unmatched. The germline gives CDR1 SGHRS, CDR2 YFSETQ. CDR3 length equals 16 residues. CDR3 bases: TGCGCCAGCAGCCTCGGACTAGCGGGGGGCCGGAATGAGCAGTTCTTC. Residues: CASSLGLAGGRNEQFF.

The chain is built from TRBV6-2 or TRBV6-3 and TRBJ2-1; 7 positions match TRBD2. J was trimmed by 7 bases and V by 6 bases; bases with no gene match: 12. The CDR3 length is 15 residues. CDR1 MNHEY and CDR2 SVGEGT come from the germline V gene. The CDR3 sequence is CASRSLAGAGNEQFF. The CDR3 nucleotides read TGTGCCAGCAGATCCCTCGCGGGAGCGGGAAATGAGCAGTTCTTC.

This clonotype was recorded many times. The rearrangement joins TRBV29-1 to TRBJ1-1; 7 bases align to TRBD1. Germline-derived CDR1 and CDR2 are SQVTM and ANQGSEA. The CDR3 length is 13 residues. J gave up 5 bases and V 4 bases, and 7 bases lay outside the gene matches. CDR3: CSVVKGAATEAFF. The CDR3 DNA is TGCAGCGTTGTTAAGGGGGCGGCGACTGAAGCTTTCTTT.

V usage is TRBV19 and J usage is TRBJ2-1, with D maybe TRBD1 (5 bases). Germline V gives CDR1 LNHDA, CDR2 SQIVND (reference sequence). The CDR3 sequence is 12 residues long. Trimming took off 3 bases at V and 7 bases at J, with 7 bases between the two ends. In nucleotides, the CDR3 is TGTGCCAGTAGTATCCCAGGGAATGAGCAGTTCTTC. This sequence encodes CASSIPGNEQFF.

The CDR3, as DNA: TGCAGTGCCACCGGGGCCTCGAACACCGGGGAGCTGTTTTTT. It translates to CSATGASNTGELFF. The chain couples TRBV20-1 to TRBJ2-2; TRBD1 or TRBD2 may be the D gene (5 bases each). Germline lookup yields CDR1 DFQATT and CDR2 SNEGSKA (reference sequence). V shed 6 bases and J shed 0 bases, with 11 bases lying between them. The length of the CDR3 is 14 residues.

The sample holds many counts of this clonotype. The V gene is TRBV28, the J gene TRBJ2-6; 10 nucleotides line up with TRBD1. The CDR3 spans 18 residues. V shed 5 bases, J shed 0 bases, and the junction held 7 bases outside the gene matches. CDR1 MDHEN and CDR2 SYDVKM come from the germline V gene. CDR3 bases: TGTGCCAGCAGTCCTCCCGGGACAGGGGTCTCTGGGGCCAACGTCCTGACTTTC. Protein: CASSPPGTGVSGANVLTF.

This clonotype was observed many times. The chain couples TRBV20-1 to TRBJ2-1; 7 nucleotides line up with TRBD2. Germline V lookup: CDR1 DFQATT, CDR2 SNEGSKA (reference sequence). Unmatched junction bases numbered 7, after V lost 0 bases and J lost 2 bases. The CDR3 has 16 amino acids. As DNA, the CDR3 is TGCAGTGCTAGAGACCTCGGGGGAGGGACCTACAATGAGCAGTTCTTC. Its translation: CSARDLGGGTYNEQFF.